Included here is one T cell receptor (beta chain) sequence, with context. Its cognate antigen is unknown. The germline V gene encodes CDR1 MNHEY and CDR2 SVGAGI. The CDR3 length is 17 residues. Using the 5' RACE reads, TCRdb records one entry per CDR3 protein without DNA. The repertoire table contains roughly 180,000 distinct CDR3 sequences. The sample belongs to a study of T cells expressing NK-cell markers. Study in general: Just one sequenced donor of eight was HCMV-seronegative, while seven were seropositive. Findings of the study overall: The study found dominant NKG2C+ clonotypes at roughly 1.0-7.0% of CD8+ T cells in about 6 donors. These clonotypes also led the CD3+CD56-NKG2C+ fraction in several donors.

This TCR was recovered from a woman between 18 and 70 years old in good health. Sequences were obtained from blood T cells: a sorted CD56 or NKG2C T cell subset, CD4+ or CD8+ T cells, or bulk PBMC T cells (not recorded which). V usage is TRBV6-5 and J usage is TRBJ2-1; absent DNA, TCRdb's TRBD1 call cannot be checked. The CDR3 protein is CASSYGFGDRAYNEQFF.